These T cell receptor beta chains were read from a single sample in a study of blood T cell repertoires in COVID-19. Profiled with immunoSEQ multiplex PCR; TCRdb holds only in-frame clones, not every one. The table records a few hundred thousand clones, 88% of them present only once. Specimen: peripheral blood. All receptors derive from a woman aged 70 to 79 with COVID-19, enrolled during active disease. CDR3s include the opening cysteine and the closing phenylalanine or tryptophan. A D gene is named only where the DNA matches it firmly. Expanded clones are given a class, and other clones once, few, many or no size at all.

v_call	d_call	clone_size	j_call	cdr3_aa	cdr3_nt
TRBV6-5	NA	NA	TRBJ1-1	CASTATGTNTEAFF	TGTGCCAGCACCGCTACCGGGACAAACACTGAAGCTTTCTTT
TRBV3-1/TRBV3-2	NA	NA	TRBJ1-4	CASSQDGRGVREKLFF	TGTGCCAGCAGCCAAGATGGGAGGGGCGTCCGTGAAAAACTGTTTTTT
TRBV30	NA	NA	TRBJ2-7	CAWSGLVPYEQYF	TGTGCCTGGAGTGGACTAGTACCCTACGAGCAGTACTTC
TRBV10-3	TRBD2	NA	TRBJ2-2	CAISGGTSGSTGELFF	TGTGCCATCAGTGGAGGGACTAGCGGTTCCACCGGGGAGCTGTTTTTT
TRBV9	TRBD2	NA	TRBJ2-1	CASSVGGRNNEQFF	TGTGCCAGCAGCGTGGGCGGGAGGAACAATGAGCAGTTCTTC
TRBV28	NA	NA	TRBJ1-4	CASRQSQHPVEKLFF	TGTGCCAGCAGGCAAAGTCAACACCCAGTCGAAAAACTGTTTTTT
TRBV2	TRBD1	NA	TRBJ1-5	CASSPGQGNQPQHF	TGTGCCAGCAGTCCGGGACAGGGAAATCAGCCCCAGCATTTT
TRBV6-5	NA	once	TRBJ2-3	CASTARRTDTQYF	TGTGCCAGCACCGCGCGCCGCACAGATACGCAGTATTTT
TRBV7-3	TRBD2	NA	TRBJ2-2	CASSLNTGLASGELFF	TGTGCCAGCAGCTTAAATACGGGACTAGCATCCGGGGAGCTGTTTTTT
TRBV5-1	NA	once	TRBJ1-1	CASSFKGDTEAFF	TGCGCCAGCAGCTTCAAGGGAGACACTGAAGCTTTCTTT
TRBV29-1	TRBD1	NA	TRBJ1-3	CSVEDRGTGNTIYF	TGCAGCGTTGAAGACAGGGGGACAGGGAACACCATATATTTT
TRBV9	TRBD1	once	TRBJ1-6	CASSPRDRESPLHF	TGTGCCAGCAGCCCCCGGGACAGGGAATCACCCCTCCACTTT
TRBV2	NA	NA	TRBJ1-5	CASSEATRNQPQHF	TGTGCCAGCAGTGAAGCGACCAGGAATCAGCCCCAGCATTTT
TRBV5-5	TRBD2	NA	TRBJ2-5	CASSFDGGLLQETQYF	TGTGCCAGCAGCTTTGACGGGGGACTACTACAAGAGACCCAGTACTTC
TRBV27	NA	NA	TRBJ1-1	CASRLEAFF	TGTGCCAGCCGTCTTGAAGCTTTCTTT
TRBV24-1	TRBD2	NA	TRBJ2-3	CATSDPGGAGGSDTQYF	TGTGCCACCAGTGATCCCGGAGGAGCGGGAGGATCAGATACGCAGTATTTT
TRBV18	TRBD2	NA	TRBJ2-2	CASSPPSGRAHTGELFF	TGTGCCAGCTCACCACCTAGCGGGAGGGCCCACACCGGGGAGCTGTTTTTT
TRBV4-1	TRBD2	NA	TRBJ2-7	CASSQGLAGGTPYEQYF	TGCGCCAGCAGCCAAGGGCTAGCGGGAGGAACCCCCTACGAGCAGTACTTC
TRBV4-2	NA	NA	TRBJ2-3	CASRAPDKATDTQYF	TGTGCCAGCCGAGCCCCGGACAAGGCCACAGATACGCAGTATTTT
TRBV2	TRBD1	NA	TRBJ1-5	CASRGQGNQPQHF	TGTGCCAGCAGGGGACAGGGCAATCAGCCCCAGCATTTT
TRBV4-2	NA	NA	TRBJ2-5	CASSQDGTNAETQYF	TGTGCCAGCAGCCAAGATGGGACAAACGCGGAGACCCAGTACTTC
TRBV5-6	NA	NA	TRBJ2-5	CASSRTQGFQETQYF	TGTGCCAGCAGCCGTACTCAGGGTTTCCAAGAGACCCAGTACTTC
TRBV5-1	TRBD1	NA	TRBJ1-1	CASTGTGGGTEAFF	TGCGCCAGCACCGGGACAGGGGGCGGTACCGAAGCTTTCTTT
TRBV29-1	NA	NA	TRBJ2-1	CSVGGEQFF	TGCAGCGTCGGAGGTGAGCAGTTCTTC
TRBV5-8	TRBD1	NA	TRBJ2-2	CASSPQHRGGELFF	TGTGCCAGCAGCCCGCAGCACAGGGGCGGGGAGCTGTTTTTT
TRBV12-3/TRBV12-4	NA	NA	TRBJ2-7	CASRETGYEQYF	TGTGCCAGCAGGGAAACAGGCTACGAGCAGTACTTC
TRBV4-3	NA	NA	TRBJ1-4	CASSQGTDQATNEKLFF	TGCGCCAGCAGCCAAGGAACAGACCAAGCAACTAATGAAAAACTGTTTTTT
TRBV11-3	NA	NA	TRBJ2-1	CASSISNEQFF	TGTGCCAGCAGCATTAGTAATGAGCAGTTCTTC
TRBV5-4	TRBD2	NA	TRBJ2-7	CASSSPGTSLYEQYF	TGTGCCAGCAGCTCACCCGGGACTAGTCTCTACGAGCAGTACTTC
TRBV7-8	NA	NA	TRBJ1-4	CASSIRQPTNEKLFF	TGTGCCAGCAGCATAAGACAGCCAACTAATGAAAAACTGTTTTTT
TRBV5-1	NA	NA	TRBJ1-1	CASSKYSNTEAFF	TGCGCCAGCAGCAAGTACTCTAACACTGAAGCTTTCTTT
TRBV5-1	TRBD1	once	TRBJ1-2	CASSLEGTGGYGYTF	TGCGCCAGCAGCTTGGAGGGGACAGGGGGCTATGGCTACACCTTC
TRBV5-5	TRBD2	NA	TRBJ2-1	CASSLAGGGNEQFF	TGTGCCAGCAGCTTAGCGGGAGGGGGGAATGAGCAGTTCTTC
TRBV18	NA	once	TRBJ2-2	CASSLLARGGITGELFF	TGTGCCAGCTCACTACTAGCTCGGGGAGGCATCACCGGGGAGCTGTTTTTT
TRBV6-1	NA	NA	TRBJ2-1	CASSESPGSYNEQFF	TGTGCCAGCAGTGAATCCCCGGGCTCCTACAATGAGCAGTTCTTC
TRBV6-2/TRBV6-3	TRBD1	NA	TRBJ2-1	CASSPRTGYSYNEQFF	TGTGCCAGCAGTCCCCGGACAGGCTACTCCTACAATGAGCAGTTCTTC
TRBV2	TRBD2	NA	TRBJ2-7	CASREGLAGGYEQYF	TGTGCCAGCAGAGAGGGACTAGCGGGAGGATACGAGCAGTACTTC
TRBV5-5	TRBD1	NA	TRBJ2-7	CASSWPLGQGLYEQYF	TGTGCCAGCAGCTGGCCATTGGGACAGGGGTTATACGAGCAGTACTTC
TRBV7-3	TRBD2	NA	TRBJ2-7	CASSLGGAGGSKQYF	TGTGCCAGCAGCTTAGGCGGCGCGGGAGGGAGCAAGCAGTACTTC
TRBV6-5	NA	NA	TRBJ1-5	CASRQRQVSNQPQHF	TGTGCCAGCAGACAAAGACAGGTTAGCAATCAGCCCCAGCATTTT
TRBV2	TRBD1	NA	TRBJ1-2	CASSVEGTANYGYTF	TGTGCCAGCAGCGTGGAGGGGACAGCTAACTATGGCTACACCTTC